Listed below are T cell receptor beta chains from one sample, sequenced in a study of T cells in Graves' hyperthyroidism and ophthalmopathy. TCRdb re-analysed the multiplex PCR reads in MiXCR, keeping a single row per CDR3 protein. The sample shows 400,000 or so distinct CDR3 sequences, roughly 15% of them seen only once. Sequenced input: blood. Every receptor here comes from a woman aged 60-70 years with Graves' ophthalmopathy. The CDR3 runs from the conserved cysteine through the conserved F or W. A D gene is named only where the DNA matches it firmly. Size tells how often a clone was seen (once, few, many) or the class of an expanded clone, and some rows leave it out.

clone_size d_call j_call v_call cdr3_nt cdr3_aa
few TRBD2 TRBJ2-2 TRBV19 TGTGCCAGTGGTATCGCCCGGGCTAGCGGGAGGTTCACCGGGGAGCTGTTTTTT CASGIARASGRFTGELFF
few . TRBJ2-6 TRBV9 TGTGCCAGCAGCGCGTCCCGCACCTCTGGGGCCAACGTCCTGACTTTC CASSASRTSGANVLTF
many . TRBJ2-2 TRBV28 TGTGCCAGCAGTTTCTCGGGGGCGATCTGGGAGCTGTTTTTT CASSFSGAIWELFF
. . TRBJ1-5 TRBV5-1 TGCGCCAGCAGCTTGGTCGGGGGCAACAATCAGCCCCAGCATTTT CASSLVGGNNQPQHF
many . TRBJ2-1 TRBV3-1 TGTGCCAGCAGCCAAGGAATGGCAGGGGAACCCTACAATGAGCAGTTCTTC CASSQGMAGEPYNEQFF
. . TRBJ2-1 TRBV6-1 TGTGCCAGCAGCCACGAGGTCAATGAGCAGTTCTTC CASSHEVNEQFF
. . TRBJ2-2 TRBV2 TGTGCCAGCACCTCAGGGTCTGGTGGGGGGCGCCCGGACACCGGGGAGCTGTTTTTT CASTSGSGGGRPDTGELFF
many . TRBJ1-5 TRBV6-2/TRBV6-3 TGTGCCAGCTCGGGACGGCACAATCAGCCCCAGCATTTT CASSGRHNQPQHF
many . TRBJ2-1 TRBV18 TGTGCCAGCTCAGGGGGGACAGTAAGGCCCAATGAGCAGTTCTTC CASSGGTVRPNEQFF
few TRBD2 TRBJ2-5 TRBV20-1 TGCAGTGTCGGTAGCGGGGCTACCCAAGAGACCCAGTACTTC CSVGSGATQETQYF
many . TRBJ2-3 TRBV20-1 TGCAGTGCTAGTGGTTCGGGAGTCGAAGATACGCAGTATTTT CSASGSGVEDTQYF
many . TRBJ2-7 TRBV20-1 TGCAGTGCCAGGACGGACTCCTACGAGCAGTACTTC CSARTDSYEQYF
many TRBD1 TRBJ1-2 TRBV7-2 TGTGCCAGCAGCTTAGCCCGACAGGGGCACTATGGCTACACCTTC CASSLARQGHYGYTF
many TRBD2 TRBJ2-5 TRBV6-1 TGTGCCAGCGGAGCGGGAGTGGAGACCCAGTACTTC CASGAGVETQYF
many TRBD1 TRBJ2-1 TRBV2 TGTGCCAGCAGGGGACAGTCGAGCTCCTACAATGAGCAGTTCTTC CASRGQSSSYNEQFF
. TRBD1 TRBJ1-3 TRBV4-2 TGTGCCAGCAGCCAGATGGGACAGGGGTGGAACACCATATATTTT CASSQMGQGWNTIYF
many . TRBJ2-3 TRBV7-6 TGTGCCAGCAGCACCGCGTGGGATACGCAGTATTTT CASSTAWDTQYF
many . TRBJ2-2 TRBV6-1 TGTGCCAGCAGATCCCCCACCGGGGAGCTGTTTTTT CASRSPTGELFF
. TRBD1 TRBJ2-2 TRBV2 TGTGCCAGCAGACCACAGGGGTCCACCGGGGAGCTGTTTTTT CASRPQGSTGELFF
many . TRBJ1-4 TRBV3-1 TGTGCCAGCAGCCAGAGGGTGGCTAATGAAAAACTGTTTTTT CASSQRVANEKLFF
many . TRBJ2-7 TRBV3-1 TGTGCCAGCAGCCATCTTAGCGGAGGACCTATGCAGTACTTC CASSHLSGGPMQYF
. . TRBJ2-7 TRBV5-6 TGTGCCAGCAGCTTGGCCGGGCTGGATGGGGACGAGCAGTACTTC CASSLAGLDGDEQYF
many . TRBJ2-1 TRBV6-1 TGTGCCAGCAGACTTTCCGGGACCCAATCTTGGTTCTTC CASRLSGTQSWFF